The 17 T cell receptor beta chains below were found in one sample sequenced in a study of graft-versus-host responses after intestinal transplantation. The repertoire was sequenced with immunoSEQ multiplex PCR; TCRdb's copy has only in-frame clones and lacks some. The table has 130,000 to 150,000 clones, around 90% seen once. Antigen specificity for these receptors is unknown. This sample comprised unstimulated CD4+ T cells sorted from spleen or lymph node cells, obtained before intestinal transplant. All receptors derive from a human donor who received an intestinal transplant.

V and J are TRBV11-1 and TRBJ2-2, with 8 positions matching TRBD1. Per germline, CDR1 SGHAT and CDR2 FQDESV (reference sequence). The CDR3 runs to 17 residues. J gave up 5 bases and V 2 bases, and 10 bases lay outside the gene matches. For the CDR3, the DNA is TGTGCCAGCAGCTTATCGCCCAGGGGGCGCAAAACCGGGGAGCTGTTTTTT. Encoded protein: CASSLSPRGRKTGELFF.

The CDR3 DNA sequence: TGCGCCAGCAAACCCGGGACAAGGGCCTACGAGCAGTACTTC. Its translation is CASKPGTRAYEQYF. The genes are TRBV23-1 and TRBJ2-7; D perhaps matches TRBD1 (6 bases). TRBV23-1 is treated as an ORF (open reading frame) with a function not yet certain. The CDR3 contains 14 residues. With 7 bases removed from V and 2 bases from J, the gap between germline ends came to 15 bases.

Concerning this clone itself: This specimen includes other DNA sequences encoding the same CDR3. This chain connects TRBV5-6 to TRBJ1-5; TRBD1 agrees at 7 bases. This CDR3 comprises 16 residues. The J segment lost 2 bases and the V segment lost 0 bases, leaving 5 bases of the junction unmatched. Germline-derived CDR1 and CDR2 are SGHDT and YYEEEE. The CDR3 reads CASSLGPGGGNQPQHF. In DNA, the CDR3 is TGTGCCAGCAGCTTGGGGCCAGGGGGGGGCAATCAGCCCCAGCATTTT. Full variable domain (rest looked up from reference TRBV5-6 and TRBJ1-5): DAGVTQSPTHLIKTRGQQVTLRCSPKSGHDTVSWYQQALGQGPQFIFQYYEEEERQRGNFPDRFSGHQFPNYSSELNVNALLLGDSALYLCASSLGPGGGNQPQHFGDGTRLSIL.

The genes are TRBV5-1 and TRBJ2-2; D is uncertain. Germline CDR1 SGHRS, CDR2 YFSETQ. V was shortened by 3 bases and J by 0 bases, with 3 bases between the two germline ends. The CDR3 runs to 13 residues. The CDR3 nucleotides read TGCGCCAGCAGCTCAACGAACACCGGGGAGCTGTTTTTT. Encoded protein: CASSSTNTGELFF.

The chain joins TRBV5-1 to TRBJ1-1; 8 nucleotides align to TRBD1. The J segment lost 5 bases and the V segment lost 1 base, leaving 1 base of the junction unmatched. Germline values: CDR1 SGHRS, CDR2 YFSETQ. The CDR3 consists of 13 residues. CDR3 in amino acids: CASSLTGGTEAFF. The CDR3 DNA sequence: TGCGCCAGCAGCTTGACAGGGGGAACTGAAGCTTTCTTT.

This clone was seen a handful of times. The genes are TRBV9 and TRBJ2-1; 8 bases line up with TRBD1. Germline CDR1 reads SGDLS; CDR2 reads YYNGEE. This CDR3 comprises 15 residues. J lost 2 bases, V lost 0 bases, and 1 base had no gene match. In nucleotides, the CDR3 is TGTGCCAGCAGCGTAGACAGGGGGACCTACAATGAGCAGTTCTTC. Translating it yields CASSVDRGTYNEQFF.

The chain couples TRBV28 to TRBJ2-3; tentatively, D is TRBD1 (7 bases). The CDR3 loop spans 14 amino acids. Trimming took 7 bases from V and 1 from J, leaving 12 bases between them. From germline, CDR1 is MDHEN and CDR2 SYDVKM. The CDR3 protein is CASTQGGGTDTQYF. The CDR3 bases are TGTGCCAGCACCCAGGGGGGAGGCACAGATACGCAGTATTTT.

The chain carries TRBV27 and TRBJ2-1, with 11 positions matching TRBD2. V dropped 3 bases and J dropped 0; count of bases not matched to a gene: 1. Per the germline V gene, CDR1 is MNHEY and CDR2 is SMNVEV (reference sequence). There are 16 residues in the CDR3. The CDR3 here is CASSLGLAASYNEQFF. In nucleotides, the CDR3 is TGTGCCAGCAGTTTGGGACTAGCGGCCTCCTACAATGAGCAGTTCTTC.

The J gene is TRBJ2-1, the V gene TRBV7-2; 10 positions match TRBD2. The length of the CDR3 is 16 residues. The germline V gene has CDR1 SGHTA and CDR2 FQGNSA. Trimming removed 2 bases from V and 8 bases from J; junction bases left unmatched: 9. In DNA form, the CDR3 reads TGTGCCAGCAGCTTACGGCTCAGCGGGAGGGCCCATGAGCAGTTCTTC. It is translated as CASSLRLSGRAHEQFF. Supplemented by reference TRBV7-2 and TRBJ2-1, the full variable domain reads GAGVSQSPSNKVTEKGKDVELRCDPISGHTALYWYRQSLGQGLEFLIYFQGNSAPDKSGLPSDRFSAERTGGSVSTLTIQRTQQEDSAVYLCASSLRLSGRAHEQFFGPGTRLTVL.

This rearrangement joins TRBV6-4 to TRBJ1-2; D gene uncertain. Trimming removed 6 bases from V and 7 bases from J, with 24 bases in between. Germline V gene lookup returns CDR1 MRHNA and CDR2 SNTAGT. CDR3 length equals 16 residues. CDR3 nucleotide sequence: TGTGCCAGCAGCAATACCTCAGATTACCGGTGGGGTGGCTACACCTTC. This gives the protein CASSNTSDYRWGGYTF.

This chain links TRBV5-6 with TRBJ2-6; D not resolved. CDR3 size: 15 residues. The V and J ends lost 0 bases and 1 base respectively, with 5 bases between them. The germline V gene has CDR1 SGHDT and CDR2 YYEEEE. The CDR3 spells CASSLVPSGANVLTF. The CDR3 nucleotides are TGTGCCAGCAGCTTGGTCCCATCTGGGGCCAACGTCCTGACTTTC.

The genes are TRBV28 and TRBJ2-5; 7 bases line up with TRBD1. TRBJ2-7 explains the end of the DNA better; the J call may be wrong. CDR1 and CDR2 (germline): MDHEN, SYDVKM. This CDR3 is built from 12 residues. Written as DNA, the CDR3 is TGTGGAACCTCGGGGACAGCCTACGAGCAGTACTTC. It encodes CGTSGTAYEQYF.

V and J are TRBV7-3 and TRBJ2-1; possibly TRBD1 for D (5 bases). Trimming shortened V by 2 bases and J by 4 bases, and 12 bases separated the two germline ends. This CDR3 has 15 amino acids. Germline loops: CDR1 SGHTA, CDR2 FQGTGA. As DNA, the CDR3 is TGTGCCAGCAGCTTAGGCAGGGCAGGGTACAATGAGCAGTTCTTC. This translates into CASSLGRAGYNEQFF.

The V and J genes are TRBV27 and TRBJ2-1; D might be TRBD1 (5 bases). This CDR3 is built from 16 residues. CDR1 MNHEY and CDR2 SMNVEV come from the germline V gene (reference sequence). The ends were cut back, 6 bases at V and 0 bases at J, with 15 bases in the middle. The CDR3 bases are TGTGCCAGCAGCCTAGGGGCTACCCACTCCTACAATGAGCAGTTCTTC. This translates into CASSLGATHSYNEQFF.

The chain links TRBV11-3 to TRBJ1-3; D uncertain. The CDR3 has 13 amino acids. The germline gives CDR1 SGHNT, CDR2 YENEEA. V lost 3 bases and J lost 4, with 7 bases in between. The CDR3 sequence: CASSLLPGNTIYF. For the CDR3, the DNA is TGTGCCAGCAGCTTGCTCCCGGGAAACACCATATATTTT.

The DNA for the CDR3 is TGTGCCAGTGGGCGGGAGGTTTCTCAGCCCCAGCATTTT. It codes for CASGREVSQPQHF. The gene calls are TRBV19 and TRBJ1-5; D is undetermined. The CDR3 consists of 13 residues. Trimming stripped 8 bases from V and 6 bases from J, with 14 bases between. Per germline, CDR1 LNHDA and CDR2 SQIVND (reference sequence).

This chain joins TRBV29-1 and TRBJ2-7; 7 bases are a match to TRBD1. Unmatched junction bases numbered 6, after V lost 3 bases and J lost 4 bases. Germline CDR1 is SQVTM and CDR2 is ANQGSEA. This CDR3 is built from 13 residues. The CDR3 DNA sequence: TGCAGCGTTGATGTAGGGGGCGGGTACGAGCAGTACTTC. It specifies CSVDVGGGYEQYF.